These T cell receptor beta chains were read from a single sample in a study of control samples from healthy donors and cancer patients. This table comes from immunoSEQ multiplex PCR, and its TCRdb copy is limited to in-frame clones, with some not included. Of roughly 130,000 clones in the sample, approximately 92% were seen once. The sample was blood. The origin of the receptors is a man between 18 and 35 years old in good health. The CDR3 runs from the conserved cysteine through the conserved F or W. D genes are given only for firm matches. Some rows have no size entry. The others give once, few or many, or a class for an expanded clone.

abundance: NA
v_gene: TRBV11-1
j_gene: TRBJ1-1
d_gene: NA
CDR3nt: TGTGCCAGCAGCCAACAGCCGAACACTGAAGCTTTCTTT
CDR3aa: CASSQQPNTEAFF

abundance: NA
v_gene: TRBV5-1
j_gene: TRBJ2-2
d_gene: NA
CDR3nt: TGCGCCAGCAGCTTCTTTATCGACCCCGCGAACACCGGGGAGCTGTTTTTT
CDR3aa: CASSFFIDPANTGELFF

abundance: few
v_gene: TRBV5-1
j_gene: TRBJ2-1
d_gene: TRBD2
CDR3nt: TGCGCCAGCAGGAGAACTCAAGCGGGAGGAAGATACAATGAGCAGTTCTTC
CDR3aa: CASRRTQAGGRYNEQFF

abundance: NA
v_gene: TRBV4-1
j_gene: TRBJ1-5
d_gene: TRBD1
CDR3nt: TGCGCCAGCAGCCAGGTCAGGGGGCAGGGCAATCAGCCCCAGCATTTT
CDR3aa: CASSQVRGQGNQPQHF

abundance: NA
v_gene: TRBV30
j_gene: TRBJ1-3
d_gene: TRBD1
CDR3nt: TGTGCCTGGAGTACACAGGGGAACCTAATCTCTGGAAACACCATATATTTT
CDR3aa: CAWSTQGNLISGNTIYF

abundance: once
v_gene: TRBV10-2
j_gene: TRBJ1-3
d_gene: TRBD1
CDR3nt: TGCGCCAGCAGTGGGGACAGGGTTGGAAACACCATATATTTT
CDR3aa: CASSGDRVGNTIYF

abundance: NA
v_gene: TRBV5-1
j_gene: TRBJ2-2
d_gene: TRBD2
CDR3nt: TGCGCCAGCAGCTTGTCGGCTAGCGGGGGCAACACCGGGGAGCTGTTTTTT
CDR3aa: CASSLSASGGNTGELFF

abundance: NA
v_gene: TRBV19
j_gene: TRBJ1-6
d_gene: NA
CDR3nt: TGTGCCAGTAGTATCCGGCCGGACCCGTTTGAGACCCTCCACTTT
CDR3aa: CASSIRPDPFETLHF

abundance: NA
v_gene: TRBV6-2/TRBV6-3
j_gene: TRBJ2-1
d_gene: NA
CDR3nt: TGTGCCAGCAGTTACGGGAGTAGGGGTGAGCAGTTCTTC
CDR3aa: CASSYGSRGEQFF

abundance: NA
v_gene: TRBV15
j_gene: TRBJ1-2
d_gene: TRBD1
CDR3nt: TGTGCCACCAGCATTGGGACAGGTGGTGGCTACACCTTC
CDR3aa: CATSIGTGGGYTF

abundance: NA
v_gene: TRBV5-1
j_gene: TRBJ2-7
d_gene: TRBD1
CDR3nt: TGCGCCAGCAGCTTGAGGGGGACAGGGGGATACGAGCAGTACTTC
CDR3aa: CASSLRGTGGYEQYF

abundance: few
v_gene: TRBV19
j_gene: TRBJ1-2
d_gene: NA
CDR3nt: TGTGCCAGTAGCCTACAGGGTATAGGGGGCTACACCTTC
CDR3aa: CASSLQGIGGYTF

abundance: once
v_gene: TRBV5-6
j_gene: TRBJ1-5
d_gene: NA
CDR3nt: TGTGCCAGCAGCTCCCTGTTGGGGCCCCAGCATTTT
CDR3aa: CASSSLLGPQHF

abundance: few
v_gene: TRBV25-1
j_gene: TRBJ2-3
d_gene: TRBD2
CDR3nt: TGTGCCAGCAGTGACTCTAGCGGGAGAGTAGATACGCAGTATTTT
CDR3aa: CASSDSSGRVDTQYF

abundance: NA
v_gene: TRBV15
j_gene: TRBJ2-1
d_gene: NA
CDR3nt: TGTGCCACCAGCAGAGATAACAATGAGCAGTTCTTC
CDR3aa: CATSRDNNEQFF

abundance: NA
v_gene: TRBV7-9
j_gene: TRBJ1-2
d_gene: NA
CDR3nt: TGTGCCAGCAGCTTGGACATTAGAGGGGGCTACACCTTC
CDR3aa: CASSLDIRGGYTF

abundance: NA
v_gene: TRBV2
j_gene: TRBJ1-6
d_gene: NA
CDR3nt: TGTGCCAGCAGACAAGGGGAGACAGCCGGATCACCCCTCCACTTT
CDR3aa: CASRQGETAGSPLHF

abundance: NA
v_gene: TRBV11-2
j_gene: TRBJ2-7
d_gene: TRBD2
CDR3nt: TGTGCCAGCAGCTCCCGGACTAGCGGGGGGCCTCTCGAGCAGTACTTC
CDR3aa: CASSSRTSGGPLEQYF

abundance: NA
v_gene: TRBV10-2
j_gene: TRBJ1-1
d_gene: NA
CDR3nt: TGCGCCAGCCGCCAGGGACTTGGGAACACTGAAGCTTTCTTT
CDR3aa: CASRQGLGNTEAFF